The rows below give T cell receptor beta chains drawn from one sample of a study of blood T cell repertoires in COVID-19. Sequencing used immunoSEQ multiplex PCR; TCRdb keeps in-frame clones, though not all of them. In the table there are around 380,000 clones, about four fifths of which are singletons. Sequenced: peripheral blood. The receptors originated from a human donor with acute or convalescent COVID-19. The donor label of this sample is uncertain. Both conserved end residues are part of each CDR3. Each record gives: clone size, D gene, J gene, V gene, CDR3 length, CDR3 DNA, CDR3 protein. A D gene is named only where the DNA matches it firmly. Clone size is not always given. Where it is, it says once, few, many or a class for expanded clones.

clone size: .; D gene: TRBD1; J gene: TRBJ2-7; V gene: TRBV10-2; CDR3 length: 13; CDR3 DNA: TGCGCCAGCAGATCCGGGACAGCCTACGAGCAGTACTTC; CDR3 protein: CASRSGTAYEQYF
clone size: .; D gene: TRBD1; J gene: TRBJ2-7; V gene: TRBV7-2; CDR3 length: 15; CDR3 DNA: TGTGCCAGCAGCTGGGCCGGGACAGGGGGCTACGAGCAGTACTTC; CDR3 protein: CASSWAGTGGYEQYF
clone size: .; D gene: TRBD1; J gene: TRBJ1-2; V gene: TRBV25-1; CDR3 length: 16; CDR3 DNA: TGTGCCAGCAGTAACGGGACAGGGGCCCTCCTCTATGGCTACACCTTC; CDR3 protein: CASSNGTGALLYGYTF
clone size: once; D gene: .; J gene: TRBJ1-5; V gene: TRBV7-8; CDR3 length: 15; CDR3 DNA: TGTGCCAGCAGCTTACAGTCTTATAGCAATCAGCCCCAGCATTTT; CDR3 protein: CASSLQSYSNQPQHF
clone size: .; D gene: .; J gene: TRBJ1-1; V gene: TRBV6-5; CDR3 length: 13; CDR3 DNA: TGTGCCAGCAGCCGACGGGAGAACACTGAAGCTTTCTTT; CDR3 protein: CASSRRENTEAFF
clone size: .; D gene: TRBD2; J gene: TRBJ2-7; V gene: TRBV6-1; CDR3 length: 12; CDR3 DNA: TGTGCCAGCAGTGAAAATTGGGGGGGGCAGTACTTC; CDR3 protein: CASSENWGGQYF
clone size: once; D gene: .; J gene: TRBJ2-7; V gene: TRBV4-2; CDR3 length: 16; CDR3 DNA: TGTGCCAGCAGCCAAGGTGGGACACCGATTACCTACGAGCAGTACTTC; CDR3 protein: CASSQGGTPITYEQYF
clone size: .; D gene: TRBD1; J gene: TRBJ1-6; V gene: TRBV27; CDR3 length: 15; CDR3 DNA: TGTGCCAGCAGTTTAGGAGGGACAGGGGGCTTACCCCTCCACTTT; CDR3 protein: CASSLGGTGGLPLHF
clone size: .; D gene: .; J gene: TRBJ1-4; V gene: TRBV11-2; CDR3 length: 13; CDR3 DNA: TGTGCCAGCAGCTTAGAGAGTAAGGGGAAACTGTTTTTT; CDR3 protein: CASSLESKGKLFF
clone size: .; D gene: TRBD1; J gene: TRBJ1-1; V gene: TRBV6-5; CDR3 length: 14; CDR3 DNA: TGTGCCAGCAGTCACCGGGACAGGGGCTCTGAAGCTTTCTTT; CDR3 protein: CASSHRDRGSEAFF
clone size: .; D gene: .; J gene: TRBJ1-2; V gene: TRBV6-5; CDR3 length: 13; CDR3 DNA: TGTGCCAGCACCGATCGGGGGACGGATGGCTACACCTTC; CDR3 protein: CASTDRGTDGYTF
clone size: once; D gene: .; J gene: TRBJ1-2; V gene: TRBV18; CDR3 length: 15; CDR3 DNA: TGTGCCAGCTCTCCCCAAAATTCGGGTGGGAGCGGCTACACCTTC; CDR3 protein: CASSPQNSGGSGYTF
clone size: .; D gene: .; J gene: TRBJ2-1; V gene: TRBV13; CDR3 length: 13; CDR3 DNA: TGTGCCAGCAGCCCCCCTGGGGGCGATGAGCAGTTCTTC; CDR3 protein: CASSPPGGDEQFF
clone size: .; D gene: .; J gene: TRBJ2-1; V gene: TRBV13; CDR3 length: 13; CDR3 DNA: TGTGCCAGCAGCTTCACAGGGAGGGATGAGCAGTTCTTC; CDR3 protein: CASSFTGRDEQFF
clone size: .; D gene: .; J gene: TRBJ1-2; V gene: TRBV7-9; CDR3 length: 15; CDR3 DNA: TGTGCCAGCAGCCGCGGCGACAGCCGACCCTATGGCTACACCTTC; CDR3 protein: CASSRGDSRPYGYTF
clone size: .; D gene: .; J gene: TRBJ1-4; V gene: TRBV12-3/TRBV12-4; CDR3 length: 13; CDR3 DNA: TGTGCCAGCAGCTGGACTCGCGGTGAAAAACTGTTTTTT; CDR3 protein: CASSWTRGEKLFF
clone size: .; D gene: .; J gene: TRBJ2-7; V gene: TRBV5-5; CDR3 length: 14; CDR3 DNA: TGTGCCAGCAGCTTGGCCAGCAACAGCTACGAGCAGTACTTC; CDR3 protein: CASSLASNSYEQYF
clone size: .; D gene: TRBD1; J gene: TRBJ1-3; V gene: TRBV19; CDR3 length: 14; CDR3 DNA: TGTGCCAGTATGGGACAGGACTCTGGAAACACCATATATTTT; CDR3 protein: CASMGQDSGNTIYF
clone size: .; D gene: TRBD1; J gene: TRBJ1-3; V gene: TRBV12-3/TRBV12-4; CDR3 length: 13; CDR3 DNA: TGTGCCAGCAGTCTGGACAGGGGAAACACCATATATTTT; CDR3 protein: CASSLDRGNTIYF
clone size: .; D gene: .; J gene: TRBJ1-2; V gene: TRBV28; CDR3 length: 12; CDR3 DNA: TGTGCCAGCCTTCGGGAGGGCTATGGCTACACCTTC; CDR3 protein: CASLREGYGYTF
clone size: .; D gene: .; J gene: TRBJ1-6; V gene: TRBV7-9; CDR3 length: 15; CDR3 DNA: TGTGCCAGCAGCTTAGCCGGGGGGATGAATTCACCCCTCCACTTT; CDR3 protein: CASSLAGGMNSPLHF
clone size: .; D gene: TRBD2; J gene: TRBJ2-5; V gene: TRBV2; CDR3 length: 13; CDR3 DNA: TGTGCCAGCAGTGCGGGACGGGGGGGGACCCAGTACTTC; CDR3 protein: CASSAGRGGTQYF
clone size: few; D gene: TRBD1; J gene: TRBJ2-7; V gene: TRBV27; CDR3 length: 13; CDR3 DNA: TGTGCCAGCAGTTTGGGACAGTCTTACGAGCAGTACTTC; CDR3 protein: CASSLGQSYEQYF
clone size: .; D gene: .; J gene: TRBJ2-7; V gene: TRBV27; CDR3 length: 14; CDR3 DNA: TGTGCCAGCAGTTATCGGCGGAGACCCTACGAGCAGTACTTC; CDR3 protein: CASSYRRRPYEQYF
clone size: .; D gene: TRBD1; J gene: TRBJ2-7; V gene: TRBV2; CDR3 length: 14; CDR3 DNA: TGTGCCAGCAGTGTCGACAGGGCAAACTACGAGCAGTACTTC; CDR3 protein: CASSVDRANYEQYF
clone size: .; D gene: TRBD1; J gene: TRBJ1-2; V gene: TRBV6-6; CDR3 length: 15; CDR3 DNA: TGTGCCAGTACTCCGGGACAGCGATCTAACTATGGCTACACCTTC; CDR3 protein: CASTPGQRSNYGYTF
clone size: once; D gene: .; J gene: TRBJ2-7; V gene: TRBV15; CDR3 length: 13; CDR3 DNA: TGTGCCACCAGCAGAGGACAGGCGGGCGAGCAGTACTTC; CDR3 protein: CATSRGQAGEQYF
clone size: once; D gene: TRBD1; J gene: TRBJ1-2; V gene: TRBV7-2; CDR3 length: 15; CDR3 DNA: TGTGCCAGCAGCTTCTATTTACAGGGGAACTATGGCTACACCTTC; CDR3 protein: CASSFYLQGNYGYTF
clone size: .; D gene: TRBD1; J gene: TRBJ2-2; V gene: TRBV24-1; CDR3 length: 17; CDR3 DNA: TGTGCCACCAGTGGGGACAGGGTGGGAGCGAACACCGGGGAGCTGTTTTTT; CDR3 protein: CATSGDRVGANTGELFF
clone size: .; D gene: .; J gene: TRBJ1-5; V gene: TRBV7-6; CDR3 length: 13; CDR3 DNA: TGTGCCAGCAGCTGGGCCACTAATCAGCCCCAGCATTTT; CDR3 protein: CASSWATNQPQHF
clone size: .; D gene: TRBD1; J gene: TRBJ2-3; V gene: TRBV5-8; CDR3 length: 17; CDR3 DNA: TGTGCCAGCAGCAGCGACAGGGGGCGAACCTGGCGTGATACGCAGTATTTT; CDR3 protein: CASSSDRGRTWRDTQYF